The T cell receptor (beta chain) under discussion was sequenced for a study of T cells in localized non-small cell lung cancer. This clone has a single count. The antigen is not known. Trimming removed 4 bases from V and 2 bases from J; junction bases left unmatched: 14. CDR1 SGHRS and CDR2 YFSETQ come from the germline V gene. The CDR3 is made up of 17 amino acids. Only in-frame clones appear in the TCRdb table, and some are missing; sequencing was by immunoSEQ multiplex PCR. The sample holds about 19,000 clones, 75% to 95% seen once. Overall study findings and caveats: Researchers found a median roughly 56 of the top 100 tumor clones in adjacent lung.

The sequence came from a male donor older than 55 with stage I squamous cell lung carcinoma. This material consisted of peripheral blood, taken before any cancer treatment. J is TRBJ1-2 and V is TRBV5-1; 7 bases map to TRBD1. Written as DNA, the CDR3 is TGCGCCAGCAGCCAAATCTTAGGGGGCCCCAAGAACTATGGCTACACCTTC. Encoded protein: CASSQILGGPKNYGYTF.